This T cell receptor (beta chain) derives from a study of T cell responses to AZD1222 COVID-19 vaccine. V dropped 7 bases and J dropped 4 bases, with 24 bases sitting between them. Germline V gene lookup returns CDR1 SGHTS and CDR2 YDEGEE. The CDR3 loop spans 17 amino acids. Profiling relied on immunoSEQ multiplex PCR, and the TCRdb table lists in-frame clones only, not all of them. The table shows some 120,000 clones, with roughly 90% occurring only once. The sample here was peripheral blood, taken 28 days after the second AZD1222 dose. V gene TRBV5-8 combines with J gene TRBJ2-1, with D possibly matching TRBD1 (7 bases). The TCR comes from an adult who received the AZD1222 COVID-19 vaccine. Here the CDR3 reads CASHPEPGGTAYNEQFF. Written as DNA, the CDR3 is TGTGCCAGCCACCCCGAACCCGGCGGGACAGCTTACAATGAGCAGTTCTTC.